The present TCR beta chain was sequenced within a study of neurological immune-mediated disorders. Study-level information: For the approximately 35 multiple sclerosis patients, the disease was relapsing-remitting in some 31 and secondary progressive in 3.

This clonotype was seen repeatedly, ten times or more. This CDR3 has 16 residues. The V end was cut by 7 bases, the J end by 1 base, with 16 bases between. Germline lookup yields CDR1 LGHDT and CDR2 YNNKEL (reference sequence). The team produced cDNA through 5'RACE using 10-nucleotide random UMIs. TCRdb reanalysed the 5' RACE reads using MiXCR and keeps one entry per CDR3 protein. The sample holds tens of thousands of distinct CDR3 sequences, roughly 3.6% seen once. From 2 million PBMCs stored at -80 C, the unsorted libraries were generated. V usage is TRBV3-1 and J usage is TRBJ2-2; D is perhaps TRBD1 or TRBD2 (7 bases each). What was sequenced was PBMCs. The clonotype comes from a man aged 25 to 45 with multiple sclerosis. This CDR3 reads CASTQGGNLNTGELFF. The CDR3 DNA reads as TGTGCCAGCACCCAGGGGGGGAACCTGAACACCGGGGAGCTGTTTTTT.